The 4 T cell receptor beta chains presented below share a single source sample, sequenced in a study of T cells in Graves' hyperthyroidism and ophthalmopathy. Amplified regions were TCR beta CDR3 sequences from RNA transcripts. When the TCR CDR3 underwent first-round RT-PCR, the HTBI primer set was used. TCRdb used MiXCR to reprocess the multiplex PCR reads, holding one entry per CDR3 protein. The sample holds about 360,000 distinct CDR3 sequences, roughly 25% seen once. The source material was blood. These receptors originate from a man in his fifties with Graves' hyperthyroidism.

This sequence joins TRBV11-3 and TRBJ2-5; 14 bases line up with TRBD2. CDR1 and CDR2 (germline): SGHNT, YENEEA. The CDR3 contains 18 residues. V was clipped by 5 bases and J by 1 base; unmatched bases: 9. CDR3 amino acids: CASSPFFGLAGGQETQYF. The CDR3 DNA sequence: TGTGCCAGCAGCCCCTTCTTCGGACTAGCGGGAGGCCAAGAGACCCAGTACTTC.

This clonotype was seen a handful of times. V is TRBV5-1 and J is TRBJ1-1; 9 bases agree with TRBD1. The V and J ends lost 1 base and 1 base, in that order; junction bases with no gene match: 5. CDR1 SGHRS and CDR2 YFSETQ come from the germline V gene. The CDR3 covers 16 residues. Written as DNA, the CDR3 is TGCGCCAGCAGCTTGATTGACAGGGGGAAGAACACTGAAGCTTTCTTT. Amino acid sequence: CASSLIDRGKNTEAFF.

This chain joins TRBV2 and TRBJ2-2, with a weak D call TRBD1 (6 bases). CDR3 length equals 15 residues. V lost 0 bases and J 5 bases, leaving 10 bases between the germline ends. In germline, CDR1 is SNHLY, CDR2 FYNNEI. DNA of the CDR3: TGTGCCAGCAGTGAAGCGAGAGGGGGTACCGGGGAGCTGTTTTTT. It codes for CASSEARGGTGELFF.

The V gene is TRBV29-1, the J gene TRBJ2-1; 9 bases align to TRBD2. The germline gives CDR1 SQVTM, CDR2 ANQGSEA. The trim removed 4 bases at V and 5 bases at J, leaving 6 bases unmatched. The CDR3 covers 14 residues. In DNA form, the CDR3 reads TGCAGCGTTGTAGCGGGAGTGTACAACAATGAGCAGTTCTTC. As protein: CSVVAGVYNNEQFF.